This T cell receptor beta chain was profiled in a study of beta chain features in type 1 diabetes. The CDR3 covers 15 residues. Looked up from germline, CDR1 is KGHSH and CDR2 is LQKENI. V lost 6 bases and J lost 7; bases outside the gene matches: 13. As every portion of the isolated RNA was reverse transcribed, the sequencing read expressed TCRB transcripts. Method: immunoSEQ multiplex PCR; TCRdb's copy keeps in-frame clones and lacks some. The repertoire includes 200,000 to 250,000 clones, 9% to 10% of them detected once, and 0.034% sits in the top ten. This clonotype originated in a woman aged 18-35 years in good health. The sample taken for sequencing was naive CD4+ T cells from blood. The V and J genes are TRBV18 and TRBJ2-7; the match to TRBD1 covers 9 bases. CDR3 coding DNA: TGTGCCAGCTCGCTGATGGGACAGGGATCTGGTGAGCAGTACTTC. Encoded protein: CASSLMGQGSGEQYF.